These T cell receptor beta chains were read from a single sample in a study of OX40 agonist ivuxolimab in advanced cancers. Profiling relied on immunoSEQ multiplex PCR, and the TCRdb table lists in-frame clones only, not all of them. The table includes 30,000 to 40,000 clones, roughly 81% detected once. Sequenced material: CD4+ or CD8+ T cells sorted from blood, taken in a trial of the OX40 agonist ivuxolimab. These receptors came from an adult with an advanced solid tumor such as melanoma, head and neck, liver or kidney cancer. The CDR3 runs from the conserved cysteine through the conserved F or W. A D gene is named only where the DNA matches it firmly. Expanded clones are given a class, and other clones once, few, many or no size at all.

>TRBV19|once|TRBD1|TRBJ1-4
TGTGAGGGACAGATAAATGAAAAACTGTTTTTT
CEGQINEKLFF
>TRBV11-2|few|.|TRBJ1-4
TGTGCCAGCAGCTTTTATGAAAAACTGTTTTTT
CASSFYEKLFF
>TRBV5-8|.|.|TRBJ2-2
TGTGCCAGCAGCTTGTTCCAGGGAAACACCGGGGAGCTGTTTTTT
CASSLFQGNTGELFF
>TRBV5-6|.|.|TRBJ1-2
TGTGCCAGCAGCGTTGGGCCAAGTGGCTACACCTTC
CASSVGPSGYTF
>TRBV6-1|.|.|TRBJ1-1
TGTGCCAGCACGGGGGGTATGATGGACACTGAAGCTTTCTTT
CASTGGMMDTEAFF
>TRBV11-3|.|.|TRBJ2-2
TGTGCCAGCAGCTCAGGGGTTCAAACCGGGGAGCTGTTTTTT
CASSSGVQTGELFF
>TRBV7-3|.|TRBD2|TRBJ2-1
TGTGCCAGCAGCTCCCTTCGGCCCCCGCGGGGGAATGAGCAGTTCTTC
CASSSLRPPRGNEQFF
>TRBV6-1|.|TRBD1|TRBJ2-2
TGTGCCAGCAGGACAGGGGGGGACGGGGAGCTGTTTTTT
CASRTGGDGELFF
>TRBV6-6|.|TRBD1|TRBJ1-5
TGTGCCAGCAGTGACCGGGACAGGGTCAATCAGCCCCAGCATTTT
CASSDRDRVNQPQHF
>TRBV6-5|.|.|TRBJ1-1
TGTGCCAGCAGTTTTCGACAGACAAACACTGAAGCTTTCTTT
CASSFRQTNTEAFF
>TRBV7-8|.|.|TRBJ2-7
TGTGCCAGCAGCTTAGATAGACAATTCTACGAGCAGTACTTC
CASSLDRQFYEQYF